The 21 T cell receptor beta chains given below trace back to one sample, sequenced in a study of blood T cell repertoires in COVID-19. Data came from immunoSEQ multiplex PCR; TCRdb stores just in-frame clones and leaves some out. The table shows roughly 220,000 clones, with around 90% occurring only once. Sequenced material: peripheral blood. The receptor source for this set is a man aged 60 to 69 with acute or convalescent COVID-19.

The chain employs TRBV6-2 or TRBV6-3 and TRBJ2-5, with TRBD2 matching over 7 bases. The ends lost 2 bases at V and 5 bases at J; junction bases unmatched: 8. The CDR3 has 15 residues. Germline lookup yields CDR1 MNHEY and CDR2 SVGEGT. CDR3 sequence reads: CASSYTGLGTETQYF. As DNA, the CDR3 is TGTGCCAGCAGTTACACTGGACTAGGGACGGAGACCCAGTACTTC.

The chain employs TRBV7-3 and TRBJ1-1; TRBD1 matches 7 bases. Trimming at V came to 6 bases and at J to 5 bases, leaving 9 bases not matched to a gene. Germline V gene lookup returns CDR1 SGHTA and CDR2 FQGTGA. The CDR3 covers 14 residues. In DNA form, the CDR3 reads TGTGCCAGCAGTCTTAAGGGGGCAGGAACTGAAGCTTTCTTT. Translation gives CASSLKGAGTEAFF.

V usage is TRBV14 and J usage is TRBJ2-2, with D perhaps matching TRBD1 (5 bases). CDR1 is SGHDN and CDR2 is FVKESK in the germline V gene. V was cut by 4 bases and J by 4 bases, with 10 bases left in between. The CDR3 runs 14 residues. The CDR3 nucleotides read TGTGCCAGCAGCCTACGACAGAGCACCGGGGAGCTGTTTTTT. Its translation: CASSLRQSTGELFF.

The chain joins TRBV6-5 to TRBJ2-1; perhaps TRBD2 as D (7 bases). From germline, CDR1 is MNHEY and CDR2 SVGAGI. Trimming took 10 bases from V and 8 from J, leaving 9 bases between them. CDR3 length: 10 amino acids. The CDR3 sequence: CATRGHEQFF. As DNA, the CDR3 is TGTGCCACGCGGGGGCATGAGCAGTTCTTC.

This sequence joins TRBV7-2 and TRBJ1-5; 9 bases agree with TRBD1. The CDR3 has 15 amino acids. After removal of 5 bases from V and 5 bases from J, the junction contained 7 bases not matched to a gene. Germline assignment: CDR1 SGHTA and CDR2 FQGNSA. The CDR3 DNA is TGTGCCAGCAGCGCGGACAGGGGCTCCCATCAGCCCCAGCATTTT. Protein product: CASSADRGSHQPQHF.

The chain employs TRBV7-9 and TRBJ2-3, with 9 positions matching TRBD2. Germline V gene sequence: CDR1 SEHNR, CDR2 FQNEAQ (reference sequence). V was clipped by 5 bases and J by 0 bases; unmatched bases: 6. CDR3 size: 16 residues. The CDR3 here is CASSVLAGASTDTQYF. CDR3 DNA: TGTGCCAGCAGCGTTTTAGCGGGGGCCAGCACAGATACGCAGTATTTT.

This rearrangement joins TRBV5-1 to TRBJ2-1, with 9 bases aligning to TRBD1. Germline trimming cut 0 bases from V and 1 base from J; bases unmatched to any gene: 2. Germline V gene lookup returns CDR1 SGHRS and CDR2 YFSETQ. The CDR3 has 16 residues. DNA of the CDR3: TGCGCCAGCAGCTTGGCGGGACAGGGTTCCTACAATGAGCAGTTCTTC. Encoded protein: CASSLAGQGSYNEQFF.

The chain has TRBV6-5 and TRBJ1-2; maybe TRBD1 (6 bases). Germline lookup yields CDR1 MNHEY and CDR2 SVGAGI. CDR3 length equals 13 residues. Trimming stripped 2 bases from V and 8 bases from J, with 12 bases between. The chain's CDR3 is CASSYGQGLGYTF. The CDR3 coding sequence is TGTGCCAGCAGTTACGGGCAGGGGCTGGGCTACACCTTC.

The DNA of the CDR3 is TGTGCCAGCAGCGCCTCCGGGACTAGCCTTTTCCAAGAGACCCAGTACTTC. This encodes CASSASGTSLFQETQYF. The chain joins TRBV9 to TRBJ2-5; 9 nucleotides agree with TRBD2. J was trimmed by 1 base and V by 3 bases; bases with no gene match: 10. The germline gives CDR1 SGDLS, CDR2 YYNGEE. This CDR3 spans 17 amino acids.

The chain links TRBV15 to TRBJ2-7; maybe TRBD1 (6 bases). Germline assignment: CDR1 LNHNV and CDR2 YYDKDF (reference sequence). The CDR3 sequence is 14 residues long. V gave up 3 bases and J gave up 0 bases, with 9 bases separating them. CDR3 sequence (DNA): TGTGCCACCAGCAGGGAAGGGGGCTCCTACGAGCAGTACTTC. This codes for CATSREGGSYEQYF. The variable domain in full, with the rest retrieved from reference TRBV15 and TRBJ2-7, is DAMVIQNPRYQVTQFGKPVTLSCSQTLNHNVMYWYQQKSSQAPKLLFHYYDKDFNNEADTPDNFQSRRPNTSFCFLDIRSPGLGDTAMYLCATSREGGSYEQYFGPGTRLTVT.

V and J are TRBV6-5 and TRBJ2-2; a weak D match, TRBD2 (5 bases). Germline V CDR1 and CDR2: MNHEY, SVGAGI. The V gene lost 4 bases and the J gene lost 6 bases, with 18 bases spanning the gap. This CDR3 region has 16 residues. The CDR3 region is CASSSPIWTSPGELFF. The DNA for the CDR3 is TGTGCCAGCAGTTCCCCCATTTGGACTTCACCCGGGGAGCTGTTTTTT.

V and J are TRBV20-1 and TRBJ1-2; no clear D. This CDR3 comprises 11 residues. Germline V gene data show CDR1 as DFQATT and CDR2 as SNEGSKA (reference sequence). V was clipped by 8 bases and J by 8 bases, with 15 bases between them. CDR3 protein: CSSTAVGGYTF. The CDR3 DNA sequence: TGCAGTTCCACCGCGGTCGGAGGCTACACCTTC.

Turning to this clone: Germline and junction disagree at one end, which may indicate a read error. The gene calls are TRBV5-8 and TRBJ1-5, with D perhaps matching TRBD1 (5 bases). CDR3 length equals 15 residues. Looked up from germline, CDR1 is SGHTS and CDR2 is YDEGEE. CDR3 in amino acids: CASTLVVGGNQPQHF. The CDR3 DNA reads TGTGCCAGCACCTTGGTAGTAGGGGGCAATCAGCCCCAGCATTTT.

The chain combines TRBV28 with TRBJ1-2; 9 bases line up with TRBD1. Germline V lookup: CDR1 MDHEN, CDR2 SYDVKM. The CDR3 runs 15 residues. Losses at the gene ends were 4 bases for V and 1 base for J; bases not matched to a gene: 4. CDR3 nucleotides: TGTGCCAGCAGTTCGGGGACAGGGATTAACTATGGCTACACCTTC. It codes for CASSSGTGINYGYTF.

The chain uses TRBV7-2 and TRBJ2-3; 11 nucleotides match TRBD2. The J segment lost 5 bases and the V segment lost 5 bases, leaving 12 bases of the junction unmatched. The CDR3 extends over 17 amino acids. Germline CDR1 is SGHTA and CDR2 is FQGNSA. DNA for the CDR3: TGTGCCAGCAGCCCACAGACTAGCGGGGTTCGGATAGATACGCAGTATTTT. This translates into CASSPQTSGVRIDTQYF.

The chain is built from TRBV7-9 and TRBJ1-6; D is perhaps TRBD1 (6 bases). V lost 6 bases to trimming and J lost 10 bases, with 16 bases between them. The CDR3 is made up of 14 amino acids. The germline V gene has CDR1 SEHNR and CDR2 FQNEAQ (reference sequence). CDR3 coding DNA: TGTGCCAGCAGTGGAGAATACAGGGAATCACCCCTCCACTTT. This encodes CASSGEYRESPLHF.

The chain uses TRBV19 and TRBJ1-1, with D possibly being TRBD1 (6 bases). This CDR3 is built from 15 residues. Germline V gene lookup returns CDR1 LNHDA and CDR2 SQIVND (reference sequence). V lost 8 bases, J lost 6 bases, and 22 bases lay in between. DNA of the CDR3: TGTGCCAGTTCCCCGGGGGGTACAGGGAGCGCTGAAGCTTTCTTT. Translation: CASSPGGTGSAEAFF.

The J gene is TRBJ1-1, the V gene TRBV7-3, with 8 positions matching TRBD1. Germline CDR1 reads SGHTA; CDR2 reads FQGTGA. The V segment lost 3 bases and the J segment 7 bases; nucleotides outside the gene matches: 10. The CDR3 length is 15 residues. The CDR3 protein is CASSLTGTGADEAFF. Here the CDR3 DNA reads TGTGCCAGCAGCTTGACCGGGACAGGCGCTGATGAAGCTTTCTTT.

The chain links TRBV1 to TRBJ2-5; TRBD2, the table's D call, lacks a check against the DNA. TRBV1 is a pseudogene. The CDR3 contains 17 residues. The CDR3 DNA follows: TGCACCAGCAGCCTGGGGACTAGCGGGGGGGCCGTGGAGACCCAGTACTTC. Its protein is CTSSLGTSGGAVETQYF.

The CDR3 is CASSFLAFDYEQYF. The DNA of the CDR3 is TGTGCCAGCAGCTTTCTAGCTTTCGACTACGAGCAGTACTTC. This chain links TRBV5-6 with TRBJ2-7; D may be TRBD2 (5 bases). Trimming pared 2 bases from V and 3 bases from J, leaving 12 bases between. The CDR3 extends over 14 amino acids. CDR1 and CDR2 from the germline V gene are SGHDT and YYEEEE.

The chain employs TRBV28 and TRBJ2-7, with D uncertain. Germline lookup yields CDR1 MDHEN and CDR2 SYDVKM. The CDR3 is made up of 13 amino acids. V lost 5 bases to trimming and J lost 7 bases, with 15 bases between them. The DNA for the CDR3 is TGTGCCAGCAGTCCCCAAATCCCAGGTGAGCAGTACTTC. It yields the protein CASSPQIPGEQYF. Full variable domain (missing parts from reference TRBV28 and TRBJ2-7): DVKVTQSSRYLVKRTGEKVFLECVQDMDHENMFWYRQDPGLGLRLIYFSYDVKMKEKGDIPEGYSVSREKKERFSLILESASTNQTSMYLCASSPQIPGEQYFGPGTRLTVT.